Described below is a single T cell receptor (beta chain) sequence and its context. The antigen remains undetermined. The PCR used 60 Vbeta and 13 Jbeta primers. Assay: immunoSEQ multiplex PCR; the TCRdb copy retains only in-frame clones and omits some. In the table there are some 200,000 clones, approximately 83% of which are singletons. These data are taken from a study of cytomegalovirus exposure and HLA in healthy donors. Whole-study results and caveats: The only immune exposure information that was available was CMV serostatus.

The ends were cut back, 1 base at V and 1 base at J, with 4 bases in the middle. The CDR3 covers 13 residues. Germline V gives CDR1 SEHNR, CDR2 FQNEAQ (reference sequence). The clonotype comes from a boy between 2 and 10 years old in good health and CMV-seronegative. This chain joins TRBV7-9 and TRBJ2-5; D call uncertain. The sample comprised PBMCs. CDR3 in amino acids: CASSLGGQETQYF. Written as DNA, the CDR3 is TGTGCCAGCAGCTTAGGAGGCCAAGAGACCCAGTACTTC.